A single sample gave rise to the 22 T cell receptor beta chains below, sequenced in a study of control samples from healthy donors and cancer patients. Libraries were prepared by immunoSEQ multiplex PCR; TCRdb keeps only in-frame clonotypes and omits some of them. This sample has tens of thousands of clones, with around 90% found just once. The specimen was PBMCs. Receptor source: a middle-aged man with colorectal cancer.

This chain links TRBV4-1 with TRBJ1-1; no definite D call. CDR3 length: 12 residues. V dropped 2 bases and J dropped 7 bases, with 8 bases sitting between them. Looked up from germline, CDR1 is MGHRA and CDR2 is YSYEKL. CDR3 residues: CASSQTRNEAFF. CDR3 in DNA: TGCGCCAGCAGCCAAACAAGGAATGAAGCTTTCTTT.

This chain joins TRBV9 and TRBJ1-5, with D possibly TRBD1 on 5 matching bases. The CDR3 is made up of 15 amino acids. CDR1 and CDR2 from the germline V gene are SGDLS and YYNGEE. The V end was cut by 3 bases, the J end by 4 bases, with 14 bases between. DNA for the CDR3: TGTGCCAGCAGCGCATCAGGACACCAAAATCAGCCCCAGCATTTT. Residues: CASSASGHQNQPQHF.

The chain combines TRBV28 with TRBJ1-1; 8 positions agree with TRBD1. The CDR3 extends over 14 amino acids. Trimming removed 5 bases from V and 3 bases from J; junction bases left unmatched: 5. The germline V gene has CDR1 MDHEN and CDR2 SYDVKM. The CDR3 DNA is TGTGCCAGCAGTCGGACAGGGTGGCACACTGAAGCTTTCTTT. Translating it yields CASSRTGWHTEAFF. Full variable domain (outside the CDR3, taken from reference TRBV28 and TRBJ1-1): DVKVTQSSRYLVKRTGEKVFLECVQDMDHENMFWYRQDPGLGLRLIYFSYDVKMKEKGDIPEGYSVSREKKERFSLILESASTNQTSMYLCASSRTGWHTEAFFGQGTRLTVV.

V is TRBV7-9 and J is TRBJ2-7; TRBD2 is a possible D gene (6 bases). Per the germline V gene, CDR1 is SEHNR and CDR2 is FQNEAQ (reference sequence). The CDR3 has 15 amino acids. Trimming pared 5 bases from V and 1 base from J, leaving 15 bases between. CDR3: CASSPRELASYEQYF. In nucleotides, the CDR3 is TGTGCCAGCAGCCCCAGAGAACTAGCTTCCTACGAGCAGTACTTC.

This clone was detected only once. The V gene is TRBV13, the J gene TRBJ1-4; 8 bases agree with TRBD1. V lost 2 bases to trimming and J lost 0 bases; unmatched junction nucleotides: 5. The germline CDR1 and CDR2 sequences are PRHDT and FYEKMQ (reference sequence). The CDR3 is 17 amino acids. CDR3 sequence: CASSLRQGLTTNEKLFF. The CDR3 nucleotides are TGTGCCAGCAGCTTACGACAGGGGCTTACAACTAATGAAAAACTGTTTTTT.

The chain joins TRBV28 to TRBJ1-4; TRBD1 matches 7 bases. The CDR3 runs to 15 residues. V trimming: 5 bases; J trimming: 4 bases; junction bases outside the gene matches: 7. The germline V gene encodes CDR1 MDHEN and CDR2 SYDVKM. CDR3 sequence reads: CASSPQGGLNEKLFF. For the CDR3, the DNA is TGTGCCAGCAGTCCCCAGGGGGGCCTTAATGAAAAACTGTTTTTT. Variable domain in full (rest from reference TRBV28 and TRBJ1-4): DVKVTQSSRYLVKRTGEKVFLECVQDMDHENMFWYRQDPGLGLRLIYFSYDVKMKEKGDIPEGYSVSREKKERFSLILESASTNQTSMYLCASSPQGGLNEKLFFGSGTQLSVL.

The rearrangement links TRBV10-3 to TRBJ1-2; D unresolved. Germline lookup yields CDR1 ENHRY and CDR2 SYGVKD. V lost 7 bases and J 3 bases, leaving 9 bases between the germline ends. The CDR3 is 12 amino acids. The CDR3 nucleotides are TGTGCCATCAATACTATATACTATGGCTACACCTTC. This translates into CAINTIYYGYTF.

The J gene is TRBJ1-5, the V gene TRBV6-1; the D is unclear. This CDR3 is built from 14 residues. V was trimmed by 2 bases and J by 2 bases, leaving 7 bases between them. The germline CDR1 and CDR2 sequences are MNHNS and SASEGT. CDR3 in DNA: TGTGCCAGCAGTGAAATGTCAGGCAATCAGCCCCAGCATTTT. Its protein product is CASSEMSGNQPQHF.

J is TRBJ2-1 and V is TRBV9; D is undetermined. The CDR3 runs 15 residues. The V gene lost 3 bases and the J gene lost 2 bases, with 12 bases spanning the gap. CDR1 SGDLS and CDR2 YYNGEE come from the germline V gene. The CDR3, as DNA: TGTGCCAGCAGCGCCGCTTCGCTACCCTACAATGAGCAGTTCTTC. Translated, it gives CASSAASLPYNEQFF.

This rearrangement joins TRBV29-1 to TRBJ2-1, with a weak D call TRBD1 (5 bases). Germline CDR1 is SQVTM and CDR2 is ANQGSEA. This CDR3 spans 12 amino acids. Trimming pared 4 bases from V and 4 bases from J, leaving 8 bases between. CDR3 coding DNA: TGCAGCGTTGCTAGGGGATACAATGAGCAGTTCTTC. Encoded protein: CSVARGYNEQFF.

This rearrangement joins TRBV4-2 to TRBJ2-7, with no clear D. The CDR3 consists of 15 residues. Germline CDR1 is LGHNA and CDR2 is YNFKEQ. The V and J ends lost 1 base and 0 bases respectively, with 10 bases between them. As DNA, the CDR3 is TGTGCCAGCAGCCAAGCAGACTCGACCTCCTACGAGCAGTACTTC. This codes for CASSQADSTSYEQYF.

This chain uses TRBV24-1 with TRBJ2-7, with D unclear. The CDR3 has 13 residues. Germline loops: CDR1 KGHDR, CDR2 SFDVKD. The V end lost 6 bases, the J end lost 6 bases, and 14 bases lay between the germline ends. This CDR3 reads CATSRGPLGEQYF. CDR3 in DNA: TGTGCCACCAGTAGAGGCCCCCTGGGCGAGCAGTACTTC.

The gene calls are TRBV7-2 and TRBJ1-3; a possible D gene is TRBD1 (6 bases). Trimming shortened V by 1 base and J by 0 bases, and 10 bases separated the two germline ends. The CDR3 length is 16 residues. The germline V gene encodes CDR1 SGHTA and CDR2 FQGNSA. CDR3 bases: TGTGCCAGCAGCTTAGAAGGGGGGGGCTCTGGAAACACCATATATTTT. This sequence encodes CASSLEGGGSGNTIYF. Variable domain in full (rest from reference TRBV7-2 and TRBJ1-3): GAGVSQSPSNKVTEKGKDVELRCDPISGHTALYWYRQSLGQGLEFLIYFQGNSAPDKSGLPSDRFSAERTGGSVSTLTIQRTQQEDSAVYLCASSLEGGGSGNTIYFGEGSWLTVV.

The chain carries TRBV4-1 and TRBJ1-2, with D possibly matching TRBD1 (6 bases). V lost 1 base to trimming and J lost 8 bases, with 20 bases between them. The CDR3 totals 16 residues. Per germline, CDR1 MGHRA and CDR2 YSYEKL. Written as DNA, the CDR3 is TGCGCCAGCAGCCAAGTGGCACGGGGGCCTTCTCGGGGCTACACCTTC. It specifies CASSQVARGPSRGYTF.

The chain joins TRBV19 to TRBJ2-1; possibly TRBD1 for D (6 bases). Trimming shortened V by 8 bases and J by 3 bases, and 14 bases separated the two germline ends. CDR3 size: 14 residues. Germline V gene data show CDR1 as LNHDA and CDR2 as SQIVND (reference sequence). CDR3 nucleotide sequence: TGTGCCAGTTCCCAGTCGGGACACTACAATGAGCAGTTCTTC. Translated, it gives CASSQSGHYNEQFF.

The rearrangement links TRBV19 to TRBJ1-3; D may be TRBD1 (6 bases). Germline loops: CDR1 LNHDA, CDR2 SQIVND (reference sequence). Trimming took 4 bases from V and 8 from J, leaving 18 bases between them. The CDR3 consists of 15 residues. DNA for the CDR3: TGTGCCAGTAGTACCAGACAGGTCCATCGGGACACCATATATTTT. It yields the protein CASSTRQVHRDTIYF.

This clone showed up just a few times. The chain couples TRBV7-8 to TRBJ1-4, with D unclear. V lost 0 bases to trimming and J lost 4 bases, with 6 bases between them. CDR1 is SGHVS, CDR2 FQNEAQ, per germline. The CDR3 length is 14 residues. In DNA form, the CDR3 reads TGTGCCAGCAGCTTAGCACGGATTAATGAAAAACTGTTTTTT. It encodes CASSLARINEKLFF.

This chain links TRBV5-1 with TRBJ1-1; TRBD1 agrees at 9 bases. V gave up 3 bases and J gave up 3 bases; unmatched junction bases: 9. CDR1 and CDR2 (germline): SGHRS, YFSETQ. The CDR3 is made up of 16 amino acids. Here the CDR3 reads CASSSITGGAHTEAFF. DNA for the CDR3: TGCGCCAGCAGCTCGATTACAGGGGGCGCGCACACTGAAGCTTTCTTT.

The genes are TRBV3-1 (or the pseudogene TRBV3-2) and TRBJ2-3; D uncertain. This CDR3 has 18 residues. V gave up 0 bases and J gave up 4 bases, with 20 bases separating them. Germline V gene lookup returns CDR1 LGHDT and CDR2 YNNKEL (reference sequence). As DNA, the CDR3 is TGTGCCAGCAGCCAAGATTGGCGCGAAAGCACCTTCTCAGATACGCAGTATTTT. Protein product: CASSQDWRESTFSDTQYF.

This clone was observed a few times. J is TRBJ1-1 and V is TRBV7-9, with D possibly being TRBD1 (6 bases). Trimming left V 4 bases short and J 0 bases short, with 18 bases between. The CDR3 contains 17 residues. Looked up from germline, CDR1 is SEHNR and CDR2 is FQNEAQ (reference sequence). CDR3 DNA: TGTGCCAGCAGCTCCAACCATGGACAGTTTTTGAACACTGAAGCTTTCTTT. Translation gives CASSSNHGQFLNTEAFF.

This chain joins TRBV5-1 and TRBJ1-4, with a tentative D call TRBD1 (5 bases). Germline CDR1 reads SGHRS; CDR2 reads YFSETQ. The CDR3 has 12 residues. V was shortened by 5 bases and J by 8 bases, with 10 bases between the two germline ends. CDR3 region: CASSFDREKLFF. As DNA, the CDR3 is TGCGCCAGCAGTTTTGACAGAGAAAAACTGTTTTTT.

The chain is built from TRBV14 and TRBJ2-3; 8 nucleotides agree with TRBD2. The CDR3 runs 15 residues. Trimming at V came to 4 bases and at J to 0 bases, leaving 3 bases not matched to a gene. CDR1 and CDR2 from the germline V gene are SGHDN and FVKESK. Written as DNA, the CDR3 is TGTGCCAGCAGCCCCCCTAGCGGGAGCACAGATACGCAGTATTTT. Translation: CASSPPSGSTDTQYF.